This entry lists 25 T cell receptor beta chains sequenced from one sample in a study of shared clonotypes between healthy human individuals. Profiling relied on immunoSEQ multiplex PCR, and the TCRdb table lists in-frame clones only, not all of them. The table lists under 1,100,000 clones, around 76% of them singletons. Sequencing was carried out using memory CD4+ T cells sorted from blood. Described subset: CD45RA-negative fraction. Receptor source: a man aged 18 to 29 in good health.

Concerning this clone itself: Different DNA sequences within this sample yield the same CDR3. CDR3 residues: CASSPSSSYEQYF. DNA of the CDR3: TGTGCCAGCTCACCTTCATCATCCTACGAGCAGTACTTC. J is TRBJ2-7 and V is TRBV18; no reliable D call. From germline, CDR1 is KGHSH and CDR2 LQKENI. This CDR3 has 13 amino acids. Trimming cost V 3 bases and J 1 base, with 7 bases left between them.

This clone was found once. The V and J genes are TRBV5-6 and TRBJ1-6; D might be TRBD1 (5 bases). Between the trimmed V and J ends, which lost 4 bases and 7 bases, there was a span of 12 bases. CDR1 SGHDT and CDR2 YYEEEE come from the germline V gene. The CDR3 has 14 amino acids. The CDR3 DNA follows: TGTGCCAGCAGCCTACCAGGGCCCAATTCACCCCTCCACTTT. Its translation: CASSLPGPNSPLHF.

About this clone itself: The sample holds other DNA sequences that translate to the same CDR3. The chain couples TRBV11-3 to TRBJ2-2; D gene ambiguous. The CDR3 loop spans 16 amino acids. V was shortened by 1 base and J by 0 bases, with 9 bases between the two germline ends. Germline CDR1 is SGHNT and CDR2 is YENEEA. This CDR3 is CASSLVGGSNTGELFF. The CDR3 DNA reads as TGTGCCAGCAGCTTAGTAGGTGGTTCGAACACCGGGGAGCTGTTTTTT.

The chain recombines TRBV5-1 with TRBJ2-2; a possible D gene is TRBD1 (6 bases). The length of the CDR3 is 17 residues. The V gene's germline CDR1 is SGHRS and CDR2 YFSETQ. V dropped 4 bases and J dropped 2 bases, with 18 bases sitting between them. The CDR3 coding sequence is TGCGCCAGCAGCAGCACTGCCGGGACATACAACACCGGGGAGCTGTTTTTT. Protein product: CASSSTAGTYNTGELFF.

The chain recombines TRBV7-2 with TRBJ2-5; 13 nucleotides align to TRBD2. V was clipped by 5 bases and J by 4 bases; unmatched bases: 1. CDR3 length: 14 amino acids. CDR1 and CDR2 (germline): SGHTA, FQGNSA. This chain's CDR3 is CASSRTSGRETQYF. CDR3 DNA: TGTGCCAGCAGCCGGACTAGCGGGAGAGAGACCCAGTACTTC.

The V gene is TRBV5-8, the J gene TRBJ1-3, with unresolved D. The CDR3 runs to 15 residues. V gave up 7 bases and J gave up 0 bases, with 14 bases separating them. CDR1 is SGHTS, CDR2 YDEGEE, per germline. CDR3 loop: CASVKDFSSGNTIYF. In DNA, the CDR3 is TGTGCCAGCGTAAAGGACTTTAGCTCTGGAAACACCATATATTTT.

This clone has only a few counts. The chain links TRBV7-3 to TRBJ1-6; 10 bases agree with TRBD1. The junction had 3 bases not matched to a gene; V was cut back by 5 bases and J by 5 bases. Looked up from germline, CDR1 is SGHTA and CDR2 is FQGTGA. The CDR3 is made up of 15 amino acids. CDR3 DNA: TGTGCCAGCAGCCGACAGGGGGCTGATAATTCACCCCTCCACTTT. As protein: CASSRQGADNSPLHF.

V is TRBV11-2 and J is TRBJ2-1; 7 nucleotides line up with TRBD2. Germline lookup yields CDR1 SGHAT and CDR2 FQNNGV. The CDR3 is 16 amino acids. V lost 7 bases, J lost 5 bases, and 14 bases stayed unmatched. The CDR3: CASTLGQGGKNNEQFF. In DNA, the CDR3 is TGTGCCAGCACCCTAGGGCAGGGAGGGAAGAACAATGAGCAGTTCTTC.

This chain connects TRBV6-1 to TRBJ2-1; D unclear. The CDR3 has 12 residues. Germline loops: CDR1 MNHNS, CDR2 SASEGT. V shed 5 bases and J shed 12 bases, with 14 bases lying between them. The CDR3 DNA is TGTGCCAGCAGTCACAACCACGGCTTGCAGTTCTTC. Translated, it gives CASSHNHGLQFF.

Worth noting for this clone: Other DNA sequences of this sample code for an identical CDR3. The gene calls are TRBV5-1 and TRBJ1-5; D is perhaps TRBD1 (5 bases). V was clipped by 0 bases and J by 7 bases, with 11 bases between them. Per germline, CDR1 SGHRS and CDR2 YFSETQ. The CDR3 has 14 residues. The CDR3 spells CASSLDGDGQPQHF. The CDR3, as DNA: TGCGCCAGCAGCTTGGATGGGGACGGACAGCCCCAGCATTTT.

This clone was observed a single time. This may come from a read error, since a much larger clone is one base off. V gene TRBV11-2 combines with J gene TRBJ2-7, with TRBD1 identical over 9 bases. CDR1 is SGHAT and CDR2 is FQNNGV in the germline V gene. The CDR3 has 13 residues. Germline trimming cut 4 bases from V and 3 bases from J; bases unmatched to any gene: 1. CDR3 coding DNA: TGTGCCAGCAGCTGGGGACAGGGCTACGAGCAGTACTTC. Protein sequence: CASSWGQGYEQYF. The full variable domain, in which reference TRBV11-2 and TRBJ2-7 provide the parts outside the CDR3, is EAGVAQSPRYKIIEKRQSVAFWCNPISGHATLYWYQQILGQGPKLLIQFQNNGVVDDSQLPKDRFSAERLKGVDSTLKIQPAKLEDSAVYLCASSWGQGYEQYFGPGTRLTVT.

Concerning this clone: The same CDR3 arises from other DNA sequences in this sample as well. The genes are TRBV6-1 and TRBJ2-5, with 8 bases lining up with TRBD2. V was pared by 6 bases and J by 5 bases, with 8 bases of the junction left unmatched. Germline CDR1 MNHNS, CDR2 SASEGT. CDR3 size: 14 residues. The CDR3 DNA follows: TGTGCCAGCAGACCCCAAGGCGGGGGGGAGACCCAGTACTTC. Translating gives CASRPQGGGETQYF.

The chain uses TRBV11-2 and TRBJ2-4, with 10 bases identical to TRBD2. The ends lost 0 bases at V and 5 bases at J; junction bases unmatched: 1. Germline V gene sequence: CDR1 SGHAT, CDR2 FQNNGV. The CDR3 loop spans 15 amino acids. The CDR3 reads CASSLEGLAENIQYF. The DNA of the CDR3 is TGTGCCAGCAGCTTAGAAGGACTAGCGGAAAACATTCAGTACTTC.

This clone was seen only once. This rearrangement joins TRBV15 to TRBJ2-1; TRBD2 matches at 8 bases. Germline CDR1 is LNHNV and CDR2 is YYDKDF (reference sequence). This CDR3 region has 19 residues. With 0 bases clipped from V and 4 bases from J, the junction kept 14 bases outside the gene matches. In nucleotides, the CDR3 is TGTGCCACCAGCAGAGACCAGGGCCAGGGACTAGGGATATACAATGAGCAGTTCTTC. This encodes CATSRDQGQGLGIYNEQFF.

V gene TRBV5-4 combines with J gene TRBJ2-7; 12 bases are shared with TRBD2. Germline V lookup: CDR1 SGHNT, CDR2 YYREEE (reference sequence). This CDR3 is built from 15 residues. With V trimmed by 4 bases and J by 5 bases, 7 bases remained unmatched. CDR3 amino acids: CASSLTSGSVDEQYF. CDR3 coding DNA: TGTGCCAGCAGCCTGACTAGCGGGAGTGTAGACGAGCAGTACTTC.

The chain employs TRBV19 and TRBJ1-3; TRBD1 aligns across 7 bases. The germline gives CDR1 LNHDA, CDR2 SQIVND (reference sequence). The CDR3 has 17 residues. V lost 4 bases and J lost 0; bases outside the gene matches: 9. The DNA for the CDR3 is TGTGCCAGTAGTAAACCCGCAGGGGGAGGCTCTGGAAACACCATATATTTT. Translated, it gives CASSKPAGGGSGNTIYF.

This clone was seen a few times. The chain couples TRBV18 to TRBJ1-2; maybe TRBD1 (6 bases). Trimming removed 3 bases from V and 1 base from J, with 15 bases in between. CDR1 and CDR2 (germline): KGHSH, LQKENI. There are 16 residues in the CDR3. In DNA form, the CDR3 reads TGTGCCAGCTCACCTCCGAATAGGGGGGGTAACTATGGCTACACCTTC. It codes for CASSPPNRGGNYGYTF.

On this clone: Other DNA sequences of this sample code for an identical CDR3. CDR3 sequence reads: CASSPPSAGELFF. The CDR3 DNA is TGTGCCAGCTCACCACCGTCAGCCGGGGAGCTGTTTTTT. V gene TRBV18 combines with J gene TRBJ2-2; D uncertain. This CDR3 is built from 13 residues. Germline CDR1 KGHSH, CDR2 LQKENI. V dropped 0 bases and J dropped 6 bases, with 5 bases sitting between them.

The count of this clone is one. The CDR3 nucleotides read TGTGCCAGCTCACTAGGAAATAGCAATCAGCCCCAGCATTTT. Translating it yields CASSLGNSNQPQHF. J is TRBJ1-5 and V is TRBV18; the D is unclear. The CDR3 is made up of 14 amino acids. The germline CDR1 and CDR2 sequences are KGHSH and LQKENI. Trimming cost V 4 bases and J 0 bases, with 7 bases left between them.

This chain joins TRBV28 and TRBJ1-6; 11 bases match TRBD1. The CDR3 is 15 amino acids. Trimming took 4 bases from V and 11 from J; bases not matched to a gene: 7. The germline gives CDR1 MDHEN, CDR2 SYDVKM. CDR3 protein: CASSSDRGLGPPLHF. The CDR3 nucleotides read TGTGCCAGCAGTTCGGACAGGGGGCTTGGGCCACCCCTCCACTTT.

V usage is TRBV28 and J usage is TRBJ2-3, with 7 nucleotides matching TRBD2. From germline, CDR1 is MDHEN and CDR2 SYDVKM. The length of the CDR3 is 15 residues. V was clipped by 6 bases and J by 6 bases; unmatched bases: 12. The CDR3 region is CASREAGRLADTQYF. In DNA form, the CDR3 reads TGTGCCAGCAGGGAAGCGGGGAGACTCGCGGATACGCAGTATTTT.

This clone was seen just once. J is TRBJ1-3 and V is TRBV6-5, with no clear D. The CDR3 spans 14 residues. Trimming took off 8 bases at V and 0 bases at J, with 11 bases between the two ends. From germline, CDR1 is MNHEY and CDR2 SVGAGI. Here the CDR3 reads CASLGSTSGNTIYF. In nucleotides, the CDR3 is TGTGCCAGCCTTGGCTCAACCTCTGGAAACACCATATATTTT.

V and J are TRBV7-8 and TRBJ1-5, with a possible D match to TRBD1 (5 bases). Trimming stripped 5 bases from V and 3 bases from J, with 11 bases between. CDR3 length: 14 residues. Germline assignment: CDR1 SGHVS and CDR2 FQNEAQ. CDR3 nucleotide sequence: TGTGCCAGCAGCCCGGGGGGTCTCAATCAGCCCCAGCATTTT. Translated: CASSPGGLNQPQHF. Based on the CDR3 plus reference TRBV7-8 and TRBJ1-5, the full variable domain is GAGVSQSPRYKVAKRGQDVALRCDPISGHVSLFWYQQALGQGPEFLTYFQNEAQLDKSGLPSDRFFAERPEGSVSTLKIQRTQQEDSAVYLCASSPGGLNQPQHFGDGTRLSIL.

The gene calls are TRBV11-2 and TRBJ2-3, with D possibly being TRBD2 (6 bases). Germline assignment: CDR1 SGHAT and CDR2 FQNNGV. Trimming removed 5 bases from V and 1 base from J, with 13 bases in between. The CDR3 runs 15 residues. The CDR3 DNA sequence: TGTGCCAGCAGCAAGGACGGGACTGGCACAGATACGCAGTATTTT. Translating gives CASSKDGTGTDTQYF.

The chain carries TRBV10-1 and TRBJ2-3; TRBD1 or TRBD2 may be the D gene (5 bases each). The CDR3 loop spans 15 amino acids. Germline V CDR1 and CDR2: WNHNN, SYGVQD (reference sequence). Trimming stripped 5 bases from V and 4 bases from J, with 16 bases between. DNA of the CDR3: TGCGCCAGCAGTTTGGGGACGGTCGGGGCAGATACGCAGTATTTT. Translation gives CASSLGTVGADTQYF.